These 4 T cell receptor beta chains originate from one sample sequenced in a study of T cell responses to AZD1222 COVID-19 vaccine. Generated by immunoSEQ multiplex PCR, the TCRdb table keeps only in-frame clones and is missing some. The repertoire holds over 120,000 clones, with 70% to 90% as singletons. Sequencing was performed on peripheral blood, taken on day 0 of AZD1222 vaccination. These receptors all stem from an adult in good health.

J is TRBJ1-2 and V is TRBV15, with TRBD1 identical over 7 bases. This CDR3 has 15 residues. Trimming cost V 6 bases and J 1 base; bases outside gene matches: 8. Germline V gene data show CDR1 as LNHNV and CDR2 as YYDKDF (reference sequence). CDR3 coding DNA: TGTGCCACCAGTCCCGACAGGGACCTTAACTATGGCTACACCTTC. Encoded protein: CATSPDRDLNYGYTF.

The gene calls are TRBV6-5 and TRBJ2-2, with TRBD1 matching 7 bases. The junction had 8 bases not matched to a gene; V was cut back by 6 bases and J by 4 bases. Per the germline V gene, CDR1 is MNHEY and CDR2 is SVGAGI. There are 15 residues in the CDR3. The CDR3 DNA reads TGTGCCAGCAGGAATACAGGGGTGGGCACCGGGGAGCTGTTTTTT. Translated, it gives CASRNTGVGTGELFF.

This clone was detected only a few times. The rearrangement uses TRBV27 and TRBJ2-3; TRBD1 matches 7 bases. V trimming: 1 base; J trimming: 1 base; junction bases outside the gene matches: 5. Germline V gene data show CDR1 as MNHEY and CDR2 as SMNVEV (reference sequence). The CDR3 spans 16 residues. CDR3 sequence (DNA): TGTGCCAGCAGTTTATTGCAGGGGGTGGGCACAGATACGCAGTATTTT. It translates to CASSLLQGVGTDTQYF.

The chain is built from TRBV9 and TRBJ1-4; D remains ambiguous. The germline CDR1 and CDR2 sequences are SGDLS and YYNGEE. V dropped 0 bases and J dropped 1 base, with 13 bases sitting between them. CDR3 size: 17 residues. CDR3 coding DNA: TGTGCCAGCAGCGTAGGCCCACCGGTGCGAACTAATGAAAAACTGTTTTTT. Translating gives CASSVGPPVRTNEKLFF. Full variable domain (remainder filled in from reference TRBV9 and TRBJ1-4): DSGVTQTPKHLITATGQRVTLRCSPRSGDLSVYWYQQSLDQGLQFLIQYYNGEERAKGNILERFSAQQFPDLHSELNLSSLELGDSALYFCASSVGPPVRTNEKLFFGSGTQLSVL.